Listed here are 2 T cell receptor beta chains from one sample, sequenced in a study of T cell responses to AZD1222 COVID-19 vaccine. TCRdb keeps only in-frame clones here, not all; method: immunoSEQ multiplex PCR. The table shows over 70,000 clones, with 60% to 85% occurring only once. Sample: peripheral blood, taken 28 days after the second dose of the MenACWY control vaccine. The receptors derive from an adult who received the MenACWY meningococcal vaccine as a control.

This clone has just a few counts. The CDR3 sequence is CASSLRRGQRGEQFF. The CDR3 region has the DNA TGTGCCAGCAGCTTGCGGCGGGGGCAGAGAGGGGAGCAGTTCTTC. The V gene is TRBV5-4, the J gene TRBJ2-1; perhaps TRBD2 as D (7 bases). CDR3 size: 15 residues. Germline loops: CDR1 SGHNT, CDR2 YYREEE (reference sequence). Trimming took 1 base from V and 10 from J, leaving 18 bases between them.

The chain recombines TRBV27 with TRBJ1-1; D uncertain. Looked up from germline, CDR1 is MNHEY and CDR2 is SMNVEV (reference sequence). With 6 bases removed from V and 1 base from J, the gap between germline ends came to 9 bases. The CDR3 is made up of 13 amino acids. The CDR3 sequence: CASRRQTNTEAFF. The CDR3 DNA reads TGTGCCAGCAGGAGACAAACGAACACTGAAGCTTTCTTT.